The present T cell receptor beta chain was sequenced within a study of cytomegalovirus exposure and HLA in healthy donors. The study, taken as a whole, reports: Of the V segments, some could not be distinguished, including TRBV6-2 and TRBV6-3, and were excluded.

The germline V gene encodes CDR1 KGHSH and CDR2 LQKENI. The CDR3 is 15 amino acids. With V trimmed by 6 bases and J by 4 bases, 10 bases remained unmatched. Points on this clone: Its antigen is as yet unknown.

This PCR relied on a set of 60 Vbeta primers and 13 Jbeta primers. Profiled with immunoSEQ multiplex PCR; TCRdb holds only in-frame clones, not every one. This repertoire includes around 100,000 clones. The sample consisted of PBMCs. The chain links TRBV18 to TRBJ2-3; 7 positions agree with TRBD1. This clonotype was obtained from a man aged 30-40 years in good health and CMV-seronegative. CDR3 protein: CASSLGTDAADTQYF. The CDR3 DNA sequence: TGTGCCAGCTCCCTTGGGACAGACGCCGCAGATACGCAGTATTTT. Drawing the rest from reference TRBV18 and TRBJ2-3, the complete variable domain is NAGVMQNPRHLVRRRGQEARLRCSPMKGHSHVYWYRQLPEEGLKFMVYLQKENIIDESGMPKERFSAEFPKEGPSILRIQQVVRGDSAAYFCASSLGTDAADTQYFGPGTRLTVL.